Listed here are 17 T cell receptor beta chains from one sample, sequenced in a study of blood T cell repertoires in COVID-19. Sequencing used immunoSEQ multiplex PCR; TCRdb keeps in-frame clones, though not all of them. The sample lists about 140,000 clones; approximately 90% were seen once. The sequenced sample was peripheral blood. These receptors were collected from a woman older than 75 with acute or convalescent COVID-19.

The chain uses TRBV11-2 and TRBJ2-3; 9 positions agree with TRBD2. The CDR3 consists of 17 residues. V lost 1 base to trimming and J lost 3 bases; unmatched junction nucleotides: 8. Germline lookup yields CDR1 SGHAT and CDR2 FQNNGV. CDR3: CASSLGAAGGRTDTQYF. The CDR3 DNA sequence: TGTGCCAGCAGCTTAGGGGCGGCGGGGGGGCGAACAGATACGCAGTATTTT.

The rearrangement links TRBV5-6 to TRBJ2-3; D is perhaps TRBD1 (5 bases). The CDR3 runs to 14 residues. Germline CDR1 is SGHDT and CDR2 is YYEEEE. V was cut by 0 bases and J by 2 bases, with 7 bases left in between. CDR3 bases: TGTGCCAGCAGCTTGGGGGGCGCCACAGATACGCAGTATTTT. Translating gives CASSLGGATDTQYF.

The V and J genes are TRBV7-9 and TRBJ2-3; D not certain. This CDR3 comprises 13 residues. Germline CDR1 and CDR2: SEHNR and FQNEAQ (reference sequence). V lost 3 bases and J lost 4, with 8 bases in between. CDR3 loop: CASSFGDADTQYF. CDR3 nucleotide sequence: TGTGCCAGCAGCTTCGGTGATGCAGATACGCAGTATTTT.

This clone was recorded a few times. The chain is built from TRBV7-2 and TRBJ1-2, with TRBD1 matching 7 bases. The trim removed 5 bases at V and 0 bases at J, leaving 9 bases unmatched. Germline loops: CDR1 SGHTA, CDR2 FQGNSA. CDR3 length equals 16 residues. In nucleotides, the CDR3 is TGTGCCAGCAGCCCTCGGACAGGATTAGCTAACTATGGCTACACCTTC. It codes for CASSPRTGLANYGYTF.

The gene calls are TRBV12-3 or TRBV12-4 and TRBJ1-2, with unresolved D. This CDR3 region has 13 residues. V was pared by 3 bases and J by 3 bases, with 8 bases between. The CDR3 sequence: CASSFAADYGYTF. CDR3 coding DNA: TGTGCCAGCAGTTTCGCGGCAGACTATGGCTACACCTTC.

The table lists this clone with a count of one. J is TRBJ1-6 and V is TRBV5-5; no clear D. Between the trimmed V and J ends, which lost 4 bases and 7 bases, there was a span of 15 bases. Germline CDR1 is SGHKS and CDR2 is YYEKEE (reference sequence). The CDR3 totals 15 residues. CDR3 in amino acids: CASSRFPLGNSPLHF. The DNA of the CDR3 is TGTGCCAGCAGCAGGTTTCCGTTGGGCAATTCACCCCTCCACTTT. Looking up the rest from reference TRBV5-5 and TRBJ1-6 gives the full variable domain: DAGVTQSPTHLIKTRGQQVTLRCSPISGHKSVSWYQQVLGQGPQFIFQYYEKEERGRGNFPDRFSARQFPNYSSELNVNALLLGDSALYLCASSRFPLGNSPLHFGNGTRLTVT.

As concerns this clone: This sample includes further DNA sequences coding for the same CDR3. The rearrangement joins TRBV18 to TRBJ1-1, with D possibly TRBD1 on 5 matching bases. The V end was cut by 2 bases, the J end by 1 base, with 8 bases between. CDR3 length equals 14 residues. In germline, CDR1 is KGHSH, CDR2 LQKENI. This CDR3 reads CASSPTTGNTEAFF. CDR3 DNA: TGTGCCAGCTCACCAACCACAGGGAACACTGAAGCTTTCTTT. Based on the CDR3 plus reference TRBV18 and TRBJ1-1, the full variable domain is NAGVMQNPRHLVRRRGQEARLRCSPMKGHSHVYWYRQLPEEGLKFMVYLQKENIIDESGMPKERFSAEFPKEGPSILRIQQVVRGDSAAYFCASSPTTGNTEAFFGQGTRLTVV.

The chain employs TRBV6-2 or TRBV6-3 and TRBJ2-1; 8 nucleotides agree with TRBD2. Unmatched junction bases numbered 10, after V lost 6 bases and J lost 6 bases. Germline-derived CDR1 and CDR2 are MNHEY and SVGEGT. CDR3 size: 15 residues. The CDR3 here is CASSSGASGSNEQFF. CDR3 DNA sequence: TGTGCCAGCAGCAGCGGGGCTAGCGGGTCCAATGAGCAGTTCTTC.

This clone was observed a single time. The CDR3 loop reads CASSSGGLKGETQYF. DNA of the CDR3: TGTGCCAGCAGCTCTGGGGGCCTCAAAGGAGAGACCCAGTACTTC. V and J are TRBV7-8 and TRBJ2-5, with D perhaps matching TRBD1 (6 bases). CDR1 SGHVS and CDR2 FQNEAQ come from the germline V gene. Trimming pared 4 bases from V and 4 bases from J, leaving 16 bases between. The CDR3 is made up of 15 amino acids.

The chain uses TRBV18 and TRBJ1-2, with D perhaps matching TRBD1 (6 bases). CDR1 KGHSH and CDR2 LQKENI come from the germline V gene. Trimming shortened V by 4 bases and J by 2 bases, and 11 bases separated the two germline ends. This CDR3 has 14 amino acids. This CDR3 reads CASSLRTENYGYTF. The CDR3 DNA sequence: TGTGCCAGCTCACTTCGGACAGAGAACTATGGCTACACCTTC.

CDR3 in DNA: TGCGCCAGCAGCATTAGGGACAGGGTCGGCGAGCAGTACTTC. Translation: CASSIRDRVGEQYF. V is TRBV5-1 and J is TRBJ2-7, with TRBD1 matching over 9 bases. The CDR3 consists of 14 residues. Per germline, CDR1 SGHRS and CDR2 YFSETQ. The V segment lost 4 bases and the J segment 6 bases; nucleotides outside the gene matches: 8.

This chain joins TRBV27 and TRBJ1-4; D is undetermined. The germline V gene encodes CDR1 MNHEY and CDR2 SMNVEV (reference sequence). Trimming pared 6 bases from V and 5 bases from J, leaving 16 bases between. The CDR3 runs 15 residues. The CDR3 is CASRPNQAANEKLFF. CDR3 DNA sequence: TGTGCCAGCAGGCCCAATCAGGCCGCAAATGAAAAACTGTTTTTT.

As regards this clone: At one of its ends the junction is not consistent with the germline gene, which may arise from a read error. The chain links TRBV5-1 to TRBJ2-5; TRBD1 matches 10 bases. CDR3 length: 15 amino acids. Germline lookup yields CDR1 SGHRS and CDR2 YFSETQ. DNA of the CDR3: TGCGCCAGCAGCTTGGTCGCGGGACAGGGGAGTTTGCTGGACTTC. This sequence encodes CASSLVAGQGSLLDF.

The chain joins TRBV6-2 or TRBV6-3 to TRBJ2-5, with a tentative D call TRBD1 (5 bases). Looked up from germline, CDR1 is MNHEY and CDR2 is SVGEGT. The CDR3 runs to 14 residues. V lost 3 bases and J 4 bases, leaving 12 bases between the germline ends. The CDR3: CASSYQGAAETQYF. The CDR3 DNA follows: TGTGCCAGCAGTTATCAGGGTGCGGCAGAGACCCAGTACTTC.

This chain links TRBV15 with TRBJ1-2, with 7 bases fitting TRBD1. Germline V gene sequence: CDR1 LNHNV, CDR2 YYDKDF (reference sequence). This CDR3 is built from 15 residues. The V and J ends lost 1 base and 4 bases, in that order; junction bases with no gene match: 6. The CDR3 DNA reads TGTGCCACCAGCAGAGGGGGACAGTCGAGCTATGGCTACACCTTC. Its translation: CATSRGGQSSYGYTF.

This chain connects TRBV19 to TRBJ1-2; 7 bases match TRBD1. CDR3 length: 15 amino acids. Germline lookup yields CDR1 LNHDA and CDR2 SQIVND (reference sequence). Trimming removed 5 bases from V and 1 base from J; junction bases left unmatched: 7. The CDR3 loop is CASSSLDRLNYGYTF. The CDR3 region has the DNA TGTGCCAGTAGTTCGCTGGACAGGCTTAACTATGGCTACACCTTC.

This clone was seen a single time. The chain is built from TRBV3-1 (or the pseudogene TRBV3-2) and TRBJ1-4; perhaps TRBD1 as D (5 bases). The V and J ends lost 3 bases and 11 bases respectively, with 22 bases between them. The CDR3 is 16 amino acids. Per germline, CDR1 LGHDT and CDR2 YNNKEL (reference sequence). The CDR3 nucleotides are TGTGCCAGCAGCCAGGGGCGAGCCTCCCAGACGTGGAAACTGTTTTTT. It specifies CASSQGRASQTWKLFF.